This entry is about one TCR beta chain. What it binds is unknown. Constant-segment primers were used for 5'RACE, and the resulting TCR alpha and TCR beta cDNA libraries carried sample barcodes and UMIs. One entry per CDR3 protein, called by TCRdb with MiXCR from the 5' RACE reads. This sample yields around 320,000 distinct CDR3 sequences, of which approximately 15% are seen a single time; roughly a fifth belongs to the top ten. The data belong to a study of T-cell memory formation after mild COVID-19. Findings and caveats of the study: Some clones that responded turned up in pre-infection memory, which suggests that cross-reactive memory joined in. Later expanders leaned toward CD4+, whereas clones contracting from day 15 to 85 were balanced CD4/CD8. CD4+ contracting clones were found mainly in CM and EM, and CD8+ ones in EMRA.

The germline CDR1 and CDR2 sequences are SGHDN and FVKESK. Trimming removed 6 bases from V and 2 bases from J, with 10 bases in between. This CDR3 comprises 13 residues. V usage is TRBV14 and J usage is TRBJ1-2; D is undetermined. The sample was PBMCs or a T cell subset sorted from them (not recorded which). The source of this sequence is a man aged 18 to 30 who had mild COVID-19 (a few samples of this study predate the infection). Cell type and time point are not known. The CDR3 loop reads CASSARVNYGYTF. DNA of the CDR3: TGTGCCAGCAGTGCCCGGGTCAACTATGGCTACACCTTC.